This T cell receptor beta chain is from a study of T cell repertoires in cytomegalovirus infection. At the level of the study: TCR beta signatures that were public indicated CMV infection and matching HLA type.

This clonotype was seen more than once but under ten times. Its antigen is currently unknown. Trimming removed 0 bases at V and 6 bases at J, with 5 bases between. The germline V gene encodes CDR1 PRHDT and CDR2 FYEKMQ (reference sequence). The CDR3 spans 13 residues. Each CDR3 protein is one row after TCRdb ran MiXCR on the reads. Among roughly 720,000 distinct CDR3 sequences listed, roughly 36% were seen once. General study results and limits: Cumulative public TCR beta family frequency identified CMV carriers with the relevant HLA. The study found HLA-C-restricted CMV-specific TCR beta clonotypes dominating the ex vivo response.

The origin of this receptor is a human donor in good health (CMV status not recorded). Some clones in this sample may be carry-over from other donors' samples. Sequencing was done on a sample of PBMCs. J is TRBJ1-4 and V is TRBV13; no firm D call. As DNA, the CDR3 is TGTGCCAGCAGCTTAGGCGGGGATGAAAAACTGTTTTTT. Protein product: CASSLGGDEKLFF. Supplemented by reference TRBV13 and TRBJ1-4, the full variable domain reads AAGVIQSPRHLIKEKRETATLKCYPIPRHDTVYWYQQGPGQDPQFLISFYEKMQSDKGSIPDRFSAQQFSDYHSELNMSSLELGDSALYFCASSLGGDEKLFFGSGTQLSVL.